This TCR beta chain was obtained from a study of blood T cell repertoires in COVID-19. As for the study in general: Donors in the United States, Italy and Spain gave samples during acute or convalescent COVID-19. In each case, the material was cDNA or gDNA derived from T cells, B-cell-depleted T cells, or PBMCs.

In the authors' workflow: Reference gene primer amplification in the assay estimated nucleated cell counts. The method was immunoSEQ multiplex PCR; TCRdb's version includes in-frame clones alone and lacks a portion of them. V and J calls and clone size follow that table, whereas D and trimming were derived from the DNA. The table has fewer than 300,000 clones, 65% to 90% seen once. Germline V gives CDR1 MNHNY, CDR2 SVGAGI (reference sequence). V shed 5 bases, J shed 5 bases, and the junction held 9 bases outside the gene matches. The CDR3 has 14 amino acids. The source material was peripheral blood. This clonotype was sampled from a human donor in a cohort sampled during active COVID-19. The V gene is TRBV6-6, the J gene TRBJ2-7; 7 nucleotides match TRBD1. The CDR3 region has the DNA TGTGCCAGCAGTAAGACAGGGACGTCCCACGAGCAGTACTTC. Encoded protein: CASSKTGTSHEQYF.